This T cell receptor beta chain was recovered during a study of technical replicates of blood from a few donors. Germline V lookup: CDR1 SQVTM, CDR2 ANQGSEA. Trimming at V came to 5 bases and at J to 12 bases, leaving 7 bases not matched to a gene. CDR3 length equals 11 residues. Using immunoSEQ multiplex PCR, the repertoire was profiled, and TCRdb retains in-frame clones only, with some absent. The sample carries 75,000 to 90,000 clones, around nine tenths recorded once. The genes are TRBV29-1 and TRBJ1-1; TRBD1 matches at 9 bases. The receptor comes from a human donor in good health. The sample consisted of T cells isolated from PBMCs. Here the CDR3 reads CSVLQGQGPFF. As DNA, the CDR3 is TGCAGCGTTTTGCAGGGACAGGGACCTTTCTTT.